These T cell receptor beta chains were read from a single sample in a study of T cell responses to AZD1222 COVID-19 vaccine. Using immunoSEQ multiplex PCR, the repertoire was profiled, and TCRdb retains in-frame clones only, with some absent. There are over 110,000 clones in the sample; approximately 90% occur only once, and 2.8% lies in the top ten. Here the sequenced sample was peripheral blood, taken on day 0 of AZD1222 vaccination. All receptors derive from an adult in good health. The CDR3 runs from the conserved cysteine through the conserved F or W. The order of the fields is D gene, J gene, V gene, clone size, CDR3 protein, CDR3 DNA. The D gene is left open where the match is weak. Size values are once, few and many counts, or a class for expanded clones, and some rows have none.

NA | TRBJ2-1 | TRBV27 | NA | CASSLYNEQFF | TGTGCCAGCAGTTTATACAATGAGCAGTTCTTC
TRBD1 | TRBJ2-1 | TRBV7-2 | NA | CASSPWTGVHNEQFF | TGTGCCAGCAGTCCCTGGACAGGGGTGCACAATGAGCAGTTCTTC
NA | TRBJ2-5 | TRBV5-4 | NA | CASSSTEGETQYF | TGTGCCAGCAGCTCAACCGAGGGGGAGACCCAGTACTTC
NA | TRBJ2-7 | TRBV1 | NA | CTSSHLITSGTPTYEQYF | TGCACCAGCAGCCACCTAATCACTAGCGGGACCCCAACCTACGAGCAGTACTTC
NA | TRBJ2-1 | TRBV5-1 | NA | CASSLVPPQGSNEQFF | TGCGCCAGCAGCTTGGTTCCTCCGCAGGGGAGCAATGAGCAGTTCTTC
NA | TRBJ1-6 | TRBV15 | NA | CATSSGETFVYNSPLHF | TGTGCCACCAGCAGCGGGGAAACATTCGTTTATAATTCACCCCTCCACTTT
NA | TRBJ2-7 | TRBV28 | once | CASTPGYIMYEQYF | TGTGCCAGCACCCCAGGGTACATCATGTACGAGCAGTACTTC
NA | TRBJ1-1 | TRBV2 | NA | CASSASEAFF | TGTGCCAGCAGTGCCAGTGAAGCTTTCTTT
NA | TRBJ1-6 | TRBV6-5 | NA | CASSYSSLQKPTPLHF | TGTGCCAGCAGTTACTCGAGTCTCCAGAAACCCACACCCCTCCACTTT
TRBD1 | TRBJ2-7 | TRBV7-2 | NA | CASSSLQGSEQYF | TGTGCCAGCAGCTCGTTACAGGGGAGCGAGCAGTACTTC
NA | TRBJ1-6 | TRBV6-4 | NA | CASRPGDDNSPLHF | TGTGCCAGCAGGCCGGGAGATGATAATTCACCCCTCCACTTT
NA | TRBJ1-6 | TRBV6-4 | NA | CASSSSYNSPLHF | TGTGCCAGTAGTAGCTCCTATAATTCACCCCTCCACTTT
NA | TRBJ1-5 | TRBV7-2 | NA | CASSLGVREAQPQHF | TGTGCCAGCAGCCTAGGGGTTAGAGAAGCCCAGCCCCAGCATTTT
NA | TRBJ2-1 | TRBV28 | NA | CASSLHFRQFF | TGTGCCAGCAGCCTCCACTTTCGGCAGTTCTTC
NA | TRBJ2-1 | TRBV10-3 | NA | CAISEAAYGYNEQFF | TGTGCCATCAGTGAGGCTGCCTATGGCTACAATGAGCAGTTCTTC
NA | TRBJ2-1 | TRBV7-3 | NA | CASSSIGTPNEQFF | TGTGCCAGCAGCTCCATCGGGACCCCAAATGAGCAGTTCTTC
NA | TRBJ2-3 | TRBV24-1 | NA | CATGDPSGSTDTQYF | TGTGCCACCGGGGACCCAAGCGGGAGCACAGATACGCAGTATTTT
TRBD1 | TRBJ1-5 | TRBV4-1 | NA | CASSPEQGDQPQHF | TGCGCCAGCAGCCCTGAACAGGGGGATCAGCCCCAGCATTTT
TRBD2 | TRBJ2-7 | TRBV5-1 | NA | CASRSLAGTFTYEQYF | TGCGCCAGCAGATCACTAGCGGGAACCTTTACCTACGAGCAGTACTTC